This note documents a single T cell receptor beta chain sequence. Its matching antigen is unknown. V was clipped by 9 bases and J by 8 bases, with 16 bases between them. The V gene's germline CDR1 is LNHDA and CDR2 SQIVND (reference sequence). CDR3 length: 12 residues. The data are from a study of cytomegalovirus exposure and HLA in healthy donors. Looking at the study overall: Within an early data release were around 80 million unique TCRs drawn from HLA-typed donors. Regarding the study as a whole: The investigators catalogued some 160 TCR beta chains as cytomegalovirus-associated. For most TCR beta V segments, an earlier analysis put the productive rate at about 90% or about 30% of the time. Several V segments, TRBV6-2 and TRBV6-3 among them, could not be told apart and were dropped.

In the PCR, 60 Vbeta and 13 Jbeta primers were used. Only in-frame clones appear in the TCRdb table, and some are missing; sequencing was by immunoSEQ multiplex PCR. The repertoire consists of fewer than 250,000 clones, with 79% occurring once and the leading ten covering about 1.5%. The material sequenced was PBMCs. This TCR was sampled from a woman aged 18-35 years in good health and CMV-seronegative. The V and J genes are TRBV19 and TRBJ1-2, with D tentatively TRBD1 (5 bases). The CDR3: CASFGPGRGYTF. In DNA form, the CDR3 reads TGTGCCAGCTTTGGGCCAGGGAGGGGCTACACCTTC.